These 12 T cell receptor beta chains share one sample of origin, sequenced in a study of T-cell reconstitution after alpha-beta-depleted transplantation in children. Preparation of the TCRbeta library was carried out with unique molecular identifiers. A single record per CDR3 protein comes from TCRdb applying MiXCR to the PCR reads. The sample lists about 400,000 distinct CDR3 sequences, roughly 20% occurring once. The sequencing here drew on PBMCs from the stem cell graft donor, taken from the stem cell graft. These receptors came from a human donor who donated a stem cell graft to a child with acute myeloid leukemia.

The chain employs TRBV7-3 and TRBJ2-3; a weak D match, TRBD2 (5 bases). The CDR3 runs 15 residues. The germline gives CDR1 SGHTA, CDR2 FQGTGA. V dropped 3 bases and J dropped 1 base, with 11 bases sitting between them. The CDR3 is CASSLSVRGTDTQYF. The CDR3 DNA reads as TGTGCCAGCAGCTTGAGCGTGAGGGGCACAGATACGCAGTATTTT.

The table lists this clonotype with many counts. The V gene is TRBV12-3 or TRBV12-4, the J gene TRBJ1-1; D may be TRBD1 (5 bases). CDR3 size: 13 residues. V lost 6 bases and J 3 bases, leaving 11 bases between the germline ends. The CDR3 nucleotides are TGTGCCAGCAGCCAGACAGTGTACACTGAAGCTTTCTTT. It specifies CASSQTVYTEAFF.

The genes are TRBV29-1 and TRBJ1-3; D is perhaps TRBD1 (5 bases). Trimming left V 2 bases short and J 1 base short, with 9 bases between. The CDR3 length is 14 residues. The V gene's germline CDR1 is SQVTM and CDR2 ANQGSEA. CDR3 nucleotides: TGCAGCGTTGAAAGCAGGGTGTCTGGAAACACCATATATTTT. This codes for CSVESRVSGNTIYF.

A note on this clonotype: A clone one base away is much larger, so this may be a read error. The V gene is TRBV20-1, the J gene TRBJ2-1; D is tentatively TRBD1 or TRBD2 (6 bases each). Germline lookup yields CDR1 DFQATT and CDR2 SNEGSKA (reference sequence). The CDR3 runs to 12 residues. CDR3 bases: TGCAGTGCTGAGGGTGGGGGGCATGAGCAGATCTTC. Its protein is CSAEGGGHEQIF.

This chain joins TRBV4-1 and TRBJ2-1; 9 nucleotides align to TRBD2. The length of the CDR3 is 16 residues. Germline assignment: CDR1 MGHRA and CDR2 YSYEKL. V lost 0 bases to trimming and J lost 8 bases; unmatched junction nucleotides: 8. Here the CDR3 reads CASSQDAGGPYYEQFF. In DNA form, the CDR3 reads TGCGCCAGCAGCCAAGACGCGGGAGGGCCTTACTATGAGCAGTTCTTC.

The V call is TRBV6-1, the J call TRBJ1-6; TRBD1 matches at 7 bases. The CDR3 is 14 residues long. CDR1 is MNHNS, CDR2 SASEGT, per germline. The V segment lost 9 bases and the J segment 5 bases; nucleotides outside the gene matches: 7. CDR3 DNA: TGTGCCAGTCGACAGGGCAGGAATAATTCACCCCTCCACTTT. Encoded protein: CASRQGRNNSPLHF.

The V gene is TRBV24-1, the J gene TRBJ2-7; TRBD2 agrees at 8 bases. The J segment lost 0 bases and the V segment lost 4 bases, leaving 1 base of the junction unmatched. The germline V gene encodes CDR1 KGHDR and CDR2 SFDVKD. The CDR3 is 14 residues long. The CDR3 nucleotides read TGTGCCACCAGTGAAACTAGCGGCTCCTACGAGCAGTACTTC. Protein: CATSETSGSYEQYF.

This sequence joins TRBV25-1 and TRBJ2-7; TRBD1 might be the D (6 bases). Trimming removed 2 bases from V and 8 bases from J, with 10 bases in between. The CDR3 covers 12 residues. Germline V gene data show CDR1 as MGHDK and CDR2 as SYGVNS. CDR3 sequence reads: CASSETGKKQYF. The DNA of the CDR3 is TGTGCCAGCAGTGAAACAGGGAAGAAGCAGTACTTC.

CDR3 nucleotides: TGTGCCAGCAGCTGGATCCGGGACAGGGGATCTTTCTACGAGCAGTACTTC. It specifies CASSWIRDRGSFYEQYF. The chain employs TRBV7-9 and TRBJ2-7; 10 bases match TRBD1. The CDR3 loop spans 17 amino acids. Germline trimming cut 4 bases from V and 3 bases from J; bases unmatched to any gene: 12. Germline V gene data show CDR1 as SEHNR and CDR2 as FQNEAQ (reference sequence).

This clonotype was detected only a few times. The V gene is TRBV12-3 or TRBV12-4, the J gene TRBJ1-1; D unclear. Between the trimmed V and J ends, which lost 1 base and 3 bases, there was a span of 6 bases. The CDR3 has 13 residues. The CDR3 reads CASSLDGYTEAFF. CDR3 coding DNA: TGTGCCAGCAGTTTAGACGGGTACACTGAAGCTTTCTTT.

The V gene is TRBV20-1, the J gene TRBJ2-3, with D possibly being TRBD2 (6 bases). V lost 0 bases and J 0 bases, leaving 10 bases between the germline ends. The CDR3 has 15 amino acids. Germline V CDR1 and CDR2: DFQATT, SNEGSKA (reference sequence). For the CDR3, the DNA is TGCAGTGCTAGAGATCCGGGGACTAGCACAGATACGCAGTATTTT. It codes for CSARDPGTSTDTQYF.

This clonotype was picked up one time. The chain links TRBV6-2 or TRBV6-3 to TRBJ2-2; 10 bases fit TRBD2. Germline-derived CDR1 and CDR2 are MNHEY and SVGEGT. The V gene end was trimmed by 8 bases and the J gene end by 1 base; junction bases not matched to a gene: 13. The length of the CDR3 is 18 residues. The DNA of the CDR3 is TGTGCCAGCTTATCTCCTTCTAGCGGGAGTGGGAACACCGGGGAGCTGTTTTTT. Its protein is CASLSPSSGSGNTGELFF.